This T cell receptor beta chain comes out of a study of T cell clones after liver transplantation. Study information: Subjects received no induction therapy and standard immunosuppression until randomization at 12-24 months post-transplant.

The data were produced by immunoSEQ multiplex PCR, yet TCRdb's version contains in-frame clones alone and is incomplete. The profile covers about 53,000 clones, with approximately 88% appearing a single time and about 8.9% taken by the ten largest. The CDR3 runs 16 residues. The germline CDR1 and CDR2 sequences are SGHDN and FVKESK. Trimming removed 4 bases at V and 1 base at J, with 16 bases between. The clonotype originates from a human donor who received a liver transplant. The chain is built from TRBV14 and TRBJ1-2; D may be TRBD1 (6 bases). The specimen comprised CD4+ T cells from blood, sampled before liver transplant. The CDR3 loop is CASSPRTDRGNYGYTF. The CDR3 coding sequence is TGTGCCAGCAGCCCAAGGACAGATCGGGGTAACTATGGCTACACCTTC.